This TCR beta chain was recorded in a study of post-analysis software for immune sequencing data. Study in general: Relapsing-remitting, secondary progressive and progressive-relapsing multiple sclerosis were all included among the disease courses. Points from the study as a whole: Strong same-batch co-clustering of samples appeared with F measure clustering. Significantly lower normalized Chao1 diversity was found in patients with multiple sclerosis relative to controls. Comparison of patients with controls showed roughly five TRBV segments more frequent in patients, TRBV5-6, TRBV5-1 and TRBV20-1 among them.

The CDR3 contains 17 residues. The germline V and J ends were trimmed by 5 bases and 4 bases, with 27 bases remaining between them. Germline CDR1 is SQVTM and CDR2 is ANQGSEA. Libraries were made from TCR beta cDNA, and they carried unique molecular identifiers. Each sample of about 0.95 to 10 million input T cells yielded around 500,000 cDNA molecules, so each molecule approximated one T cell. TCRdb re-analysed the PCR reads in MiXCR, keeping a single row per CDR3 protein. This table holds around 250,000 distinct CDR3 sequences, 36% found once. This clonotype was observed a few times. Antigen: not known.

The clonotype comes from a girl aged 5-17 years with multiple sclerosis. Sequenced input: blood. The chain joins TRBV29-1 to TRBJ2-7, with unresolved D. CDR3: CSVHFPQSRESLYEQYF. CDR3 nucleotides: TGCAGCGTTCACTTCCCCCAAAGCCGAGAATCCTTATACGAGCAGTACTTC.